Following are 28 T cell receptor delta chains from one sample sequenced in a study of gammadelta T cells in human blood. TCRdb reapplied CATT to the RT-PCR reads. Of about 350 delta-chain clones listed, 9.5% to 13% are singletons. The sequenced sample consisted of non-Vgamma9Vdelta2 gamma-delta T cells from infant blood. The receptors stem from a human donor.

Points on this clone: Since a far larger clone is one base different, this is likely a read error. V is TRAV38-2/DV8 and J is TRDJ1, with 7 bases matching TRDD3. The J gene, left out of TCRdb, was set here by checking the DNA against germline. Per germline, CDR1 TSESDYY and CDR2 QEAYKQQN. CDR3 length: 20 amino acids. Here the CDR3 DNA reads TGTGCTGATAGGAGCGCGGCAAGTACCCCGCCCGGACGTACTGGGGCTAAACTCATCTTT. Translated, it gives CADRSAASTPPGRTGAKLIF.

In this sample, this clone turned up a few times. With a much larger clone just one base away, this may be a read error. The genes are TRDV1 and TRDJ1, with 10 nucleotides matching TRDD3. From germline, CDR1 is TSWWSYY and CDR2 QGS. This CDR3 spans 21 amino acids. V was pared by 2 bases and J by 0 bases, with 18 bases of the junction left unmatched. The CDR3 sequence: CALGEVGELGDGSGDTDKLIF. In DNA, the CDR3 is TGTGCTCTTGGGGAAGTGGGGGAACTGGGGGATGGATCCGGGGACACCGATAAACTCATCTTT.

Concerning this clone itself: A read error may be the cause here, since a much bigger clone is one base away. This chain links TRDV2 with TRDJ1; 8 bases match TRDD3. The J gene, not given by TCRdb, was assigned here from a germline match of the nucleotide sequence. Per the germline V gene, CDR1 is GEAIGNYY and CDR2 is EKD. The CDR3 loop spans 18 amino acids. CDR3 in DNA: TGTGCCGGTGACACCGAGCACTGGGGGTTGTCGTACACCGATAAACTCATCTTT. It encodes CAGDTEHWGLSYTDKLIF.

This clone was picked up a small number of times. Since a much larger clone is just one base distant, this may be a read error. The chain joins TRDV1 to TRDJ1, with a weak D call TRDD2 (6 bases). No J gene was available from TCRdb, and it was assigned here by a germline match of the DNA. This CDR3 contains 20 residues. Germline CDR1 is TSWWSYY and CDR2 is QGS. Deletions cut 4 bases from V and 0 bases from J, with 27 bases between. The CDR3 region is CALGATPFRKGVAYTDKLIF. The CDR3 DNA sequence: TGTGCTCTTGGGGCTACACCCTTCCGGAAGGGGGTCGCGTACACCGATAAACTCATCTTT.

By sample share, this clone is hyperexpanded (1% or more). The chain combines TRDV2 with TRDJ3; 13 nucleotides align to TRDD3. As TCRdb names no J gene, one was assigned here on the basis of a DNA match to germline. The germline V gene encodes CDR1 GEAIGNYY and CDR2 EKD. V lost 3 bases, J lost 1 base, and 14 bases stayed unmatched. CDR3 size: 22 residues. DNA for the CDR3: TGTGCCTGTGACCTTCTACTGGGGGATACGCTTAGTAAGTCCTGGGACACCCGACAGATGTTTTTC. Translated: CACDLLLGDTLSKSWDTRQMFF.

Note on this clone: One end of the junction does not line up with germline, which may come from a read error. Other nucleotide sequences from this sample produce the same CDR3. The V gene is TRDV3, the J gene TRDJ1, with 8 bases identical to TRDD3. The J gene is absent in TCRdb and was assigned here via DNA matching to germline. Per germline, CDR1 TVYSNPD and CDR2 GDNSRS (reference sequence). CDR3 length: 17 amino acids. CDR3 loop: CASPPRWGTPYTDKLIF. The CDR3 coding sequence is TGTGCCTCCCCCCCCCGCTGGGGGACCCCGTACACAGATAAACTCATCTTT.

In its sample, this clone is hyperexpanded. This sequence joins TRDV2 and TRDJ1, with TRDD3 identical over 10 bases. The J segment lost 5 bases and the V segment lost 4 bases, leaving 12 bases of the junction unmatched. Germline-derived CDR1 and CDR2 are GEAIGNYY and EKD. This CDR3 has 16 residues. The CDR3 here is CACDRLGDCHRDKLIF. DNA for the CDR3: TGTGCCTGTGATCGACTGGGGGATTGTCACCGTGATAAACTCATCTTT.

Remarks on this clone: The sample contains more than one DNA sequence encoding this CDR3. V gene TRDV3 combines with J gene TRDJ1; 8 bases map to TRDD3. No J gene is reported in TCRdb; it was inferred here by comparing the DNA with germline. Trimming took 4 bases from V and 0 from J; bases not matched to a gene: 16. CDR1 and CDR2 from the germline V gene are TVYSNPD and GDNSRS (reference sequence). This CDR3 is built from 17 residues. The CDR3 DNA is TGTGCCTCCCCCCCCCGCTGGGGGACCCCGTACACCGATAAACTCATCTTT. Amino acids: CASPPRWGTPYTDKLIF.

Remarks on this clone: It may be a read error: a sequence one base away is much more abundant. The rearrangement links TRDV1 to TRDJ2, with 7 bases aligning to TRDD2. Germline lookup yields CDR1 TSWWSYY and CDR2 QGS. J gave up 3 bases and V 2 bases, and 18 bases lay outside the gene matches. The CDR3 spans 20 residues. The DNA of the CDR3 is TGTGCTCTTGGGGAAGGGCGGGTTCCTACCCAATTGAGGGTGACAGCACAACTCTTCTTT. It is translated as CALGEGRVPTQLRVTAQLFF.

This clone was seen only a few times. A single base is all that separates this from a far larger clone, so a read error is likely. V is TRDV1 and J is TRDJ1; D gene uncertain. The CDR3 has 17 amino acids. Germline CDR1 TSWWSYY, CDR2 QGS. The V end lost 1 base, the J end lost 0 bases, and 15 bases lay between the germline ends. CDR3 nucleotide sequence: TGTGCTCTTGGGGAACCTCTCCTCGGTATCTACACCGATAAACTCATCTTT. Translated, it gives CALGEPLLGIYTDKLIF.

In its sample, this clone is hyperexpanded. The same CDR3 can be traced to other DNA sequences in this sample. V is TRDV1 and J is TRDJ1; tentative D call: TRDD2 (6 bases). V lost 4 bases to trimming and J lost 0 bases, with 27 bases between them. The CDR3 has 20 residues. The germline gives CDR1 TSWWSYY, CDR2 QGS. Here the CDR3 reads CALGATPFRKGVAYTDKLIF. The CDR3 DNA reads TGTGCTCTTGGGGCTACCCCCTTCCGGAAGGGGGTCGCGTACACCGATAAACTCATCTTT.

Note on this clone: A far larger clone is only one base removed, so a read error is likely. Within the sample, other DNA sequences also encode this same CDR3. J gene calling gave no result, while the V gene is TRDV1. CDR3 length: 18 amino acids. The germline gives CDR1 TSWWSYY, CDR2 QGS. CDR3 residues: CALGKSQGRRSDTDKLIF. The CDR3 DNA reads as TGTGCTCTTGGGAAGTCCCAGGGGAGGAGGTCTGACACCGATAAACTCATTTTT.

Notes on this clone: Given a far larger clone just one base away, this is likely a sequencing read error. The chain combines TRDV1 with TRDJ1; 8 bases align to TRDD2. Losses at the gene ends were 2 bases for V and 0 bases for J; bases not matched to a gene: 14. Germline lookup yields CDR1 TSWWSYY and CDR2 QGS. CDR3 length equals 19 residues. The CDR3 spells CALGEKLLPKGIYTDKLIF. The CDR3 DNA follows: TGTGCTCTTGGGGAAAAACTCCTTCCTAAGGGGATTTACACCGATAAACTCATCTTT.

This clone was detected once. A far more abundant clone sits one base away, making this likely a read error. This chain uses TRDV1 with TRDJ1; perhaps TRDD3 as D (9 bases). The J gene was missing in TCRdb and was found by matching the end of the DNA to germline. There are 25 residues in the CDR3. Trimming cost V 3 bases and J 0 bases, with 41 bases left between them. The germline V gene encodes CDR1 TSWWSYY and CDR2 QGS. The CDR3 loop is CALGDTPTVASYKEADWGNTDKLIF. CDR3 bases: TGTGCTCTTGGGGACACCCCCACCGTGGCTTCCTACAAGGAAGCGGACTGGGGGAACACCGATAAACTCATCTTT.

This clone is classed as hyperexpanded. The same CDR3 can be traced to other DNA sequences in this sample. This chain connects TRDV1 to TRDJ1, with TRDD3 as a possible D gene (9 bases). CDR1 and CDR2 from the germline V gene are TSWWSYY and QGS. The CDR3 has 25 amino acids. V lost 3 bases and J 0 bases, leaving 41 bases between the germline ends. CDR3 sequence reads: CALGDTPPVASYKEADWGNTDKLIF. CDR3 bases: TGTGCTCTTGGGGACACCCCCCCCGTGGCTTCCTACAAGGAAGCGGACTGGGGGAACACCGATAAACTCATCTTT.

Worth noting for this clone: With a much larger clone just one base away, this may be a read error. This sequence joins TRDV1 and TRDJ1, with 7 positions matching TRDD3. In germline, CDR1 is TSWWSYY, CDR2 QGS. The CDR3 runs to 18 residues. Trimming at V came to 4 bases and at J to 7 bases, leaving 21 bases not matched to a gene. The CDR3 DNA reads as TGTGCTCTTGGGGTCTCACTTCCAGCCGTACGGGGGGATTCTAAACTCATCTTT. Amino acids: CALGVSLPAVRGDSKLIF.

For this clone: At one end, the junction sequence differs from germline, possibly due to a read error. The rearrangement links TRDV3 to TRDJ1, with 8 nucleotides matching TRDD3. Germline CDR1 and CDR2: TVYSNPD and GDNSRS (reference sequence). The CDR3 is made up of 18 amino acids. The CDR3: CSFLHKVLGGRDTDKLIF. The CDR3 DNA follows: TGTTCCTTTCTTCATAAGGTACTGGGGGGGCGAGACACCGATAAACTCATCTTT.

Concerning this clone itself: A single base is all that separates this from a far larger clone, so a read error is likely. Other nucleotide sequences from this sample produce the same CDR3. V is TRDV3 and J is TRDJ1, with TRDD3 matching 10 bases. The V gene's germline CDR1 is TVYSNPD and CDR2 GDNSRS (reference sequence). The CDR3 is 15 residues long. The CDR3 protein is CARTSGDTLTDKLIF. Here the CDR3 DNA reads TGTGCCCGAACCTCGGGGGATACGCTCACCGATAAACTCATATTT. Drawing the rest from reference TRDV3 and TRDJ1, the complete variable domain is CDKVTQSSPDQTVASGSEVVLLCTYDTVYSNPDLFWYRIRPDYSFQFVFYGDNSRSEGADFTQGRFSVKHILTQKAFHLVISPVRTEDSATYYCARTSGDTLTDKLIFGKGTRVTVEP.

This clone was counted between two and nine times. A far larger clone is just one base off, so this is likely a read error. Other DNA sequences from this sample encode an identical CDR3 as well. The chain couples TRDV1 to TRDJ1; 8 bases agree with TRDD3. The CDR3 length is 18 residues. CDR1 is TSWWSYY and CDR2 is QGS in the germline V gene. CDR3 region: CALGAKNPTGGPVGKLIF. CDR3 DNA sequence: TGTGCTCTGGGGGCCAAGAACCCCACTGGGGGCCCCGTAGGTAAACTCATCTTT.

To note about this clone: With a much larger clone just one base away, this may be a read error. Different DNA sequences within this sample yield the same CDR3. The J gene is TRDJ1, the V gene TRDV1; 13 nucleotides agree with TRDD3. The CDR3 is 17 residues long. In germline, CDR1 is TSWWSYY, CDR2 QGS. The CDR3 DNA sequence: TGTGCGCTTGGGGAACTAGCACTGGGGGATACGACCGATAAACTCATCTTT. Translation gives CALGELALGDTTDKLIF.

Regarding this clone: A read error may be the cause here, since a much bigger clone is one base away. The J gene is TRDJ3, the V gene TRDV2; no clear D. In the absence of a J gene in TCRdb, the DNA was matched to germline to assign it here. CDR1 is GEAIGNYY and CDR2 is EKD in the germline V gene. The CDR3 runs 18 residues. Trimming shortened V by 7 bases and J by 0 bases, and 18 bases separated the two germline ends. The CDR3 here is CAWDGGNAFSWDTRQMFF. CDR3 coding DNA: TGTGCCTGGGACGGAGGGAACGCGTTCTCCTGGGACACCCGACAGATGTTTTTC.

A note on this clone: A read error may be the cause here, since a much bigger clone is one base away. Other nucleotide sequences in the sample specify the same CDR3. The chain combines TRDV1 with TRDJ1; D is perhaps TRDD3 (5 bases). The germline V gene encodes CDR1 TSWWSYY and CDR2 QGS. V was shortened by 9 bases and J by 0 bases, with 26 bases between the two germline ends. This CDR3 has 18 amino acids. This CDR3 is CALGKSQGRRSDTDKLIF. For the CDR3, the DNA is TGTGCTCTGGGGAAGTCCCAGGGGAGGAGGTCTGACACCGATAAACTCATCTTT.

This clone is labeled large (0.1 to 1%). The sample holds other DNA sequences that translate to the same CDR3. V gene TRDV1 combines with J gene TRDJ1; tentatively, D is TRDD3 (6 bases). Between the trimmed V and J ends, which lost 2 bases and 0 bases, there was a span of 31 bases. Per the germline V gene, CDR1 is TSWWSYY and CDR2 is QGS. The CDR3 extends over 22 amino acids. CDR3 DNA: TGTGCTCTTGGGGAAAGGCGCTTCCGAGCCGGGGGGGACTTCGATTACACCGATAAACTCATCTTT. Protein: CALGERRFRAGGDFDYTDKLIF.

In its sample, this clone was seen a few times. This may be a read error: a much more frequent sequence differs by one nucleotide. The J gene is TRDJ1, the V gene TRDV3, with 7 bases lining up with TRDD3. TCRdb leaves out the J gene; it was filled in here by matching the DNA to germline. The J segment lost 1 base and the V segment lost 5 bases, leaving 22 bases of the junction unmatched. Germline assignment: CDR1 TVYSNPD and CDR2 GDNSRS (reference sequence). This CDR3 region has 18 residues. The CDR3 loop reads CAVGPPVLGPMATDKLIF. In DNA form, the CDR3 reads TGTGCCGTTGGTCCTCCTGTACTGGGGCCGATGGCCACCGATAAACTCATCTTT.

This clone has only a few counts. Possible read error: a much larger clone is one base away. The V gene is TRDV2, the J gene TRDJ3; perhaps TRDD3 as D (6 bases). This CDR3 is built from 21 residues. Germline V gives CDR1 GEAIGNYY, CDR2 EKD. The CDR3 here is CACDTSAPGDTLSWDTRKMFF. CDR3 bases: TGTGCCTGTGACACGTCTGCCCCGGGGGACACCCTCTCCTGGGACACCCGAAAGATGTTTTTC.

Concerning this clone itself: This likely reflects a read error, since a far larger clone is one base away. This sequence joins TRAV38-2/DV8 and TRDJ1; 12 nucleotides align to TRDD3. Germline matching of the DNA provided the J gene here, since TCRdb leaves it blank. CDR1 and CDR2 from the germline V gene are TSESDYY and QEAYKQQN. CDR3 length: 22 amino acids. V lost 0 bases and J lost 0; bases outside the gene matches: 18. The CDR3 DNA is TGTGCTTATAGGAGCGGGTCTAAGCGCCCTTACTGGGGGATACAAGACACCGATAAACTCATCTTT. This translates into CAYRSGSKRPYWGIQDTDKLIF.

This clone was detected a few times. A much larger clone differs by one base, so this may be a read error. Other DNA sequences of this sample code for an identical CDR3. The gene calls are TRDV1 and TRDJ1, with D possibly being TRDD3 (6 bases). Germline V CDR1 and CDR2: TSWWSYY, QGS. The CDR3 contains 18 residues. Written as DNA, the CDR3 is TGTGCTCTGGGGGAACTAGTCTCCGGGGGTCCCTTCACCGATAAACTCATCTTT. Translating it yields CALGELVSGGPFTDKLIF.

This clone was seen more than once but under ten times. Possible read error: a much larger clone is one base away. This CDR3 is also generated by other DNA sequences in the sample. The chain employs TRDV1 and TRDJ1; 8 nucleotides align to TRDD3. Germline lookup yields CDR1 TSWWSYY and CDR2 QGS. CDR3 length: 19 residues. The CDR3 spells CALGGRDHRTGGLTDKLIF. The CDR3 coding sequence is TGTGCTCTGGGGGGGCGGGACCATCGCACTGGGGGTTTGACCGATAAACTCATCTTT.